This entry lists 9 T cell receptor beta chains sequenced from one sample in a study of T cell changes during pregnancy in multiple sclerosis. The data were produced by immunoSEQ multiplex PCR, yet TCRdb's version contains in-frame clones alone and is incomplete. The sample lists tens of thousands of clones; 91% were seen once. Here the sequenced sample was peripheral blood, taken in the third trimester of pregnancy. These receptor sequences come from a female donor in good health, enrolled as a control in a pregnancy study.

This clone was recorded only once. V gene TRBV27 combines with J gene TRBJ2-7; D is ambiguous. Germline assignment: CDR1 MNHEY and CDR2 SMNVEV (reference sequence). The CDR3 length is 13 residues. V was shortened by 3 bases and J by 3 bases, with 9 bases between the two germline ends. In nucleotides, the CDR3 is TGTGCCAGCAGTTTCGCGGCTAGCTACGAGCAGTACTTC. Translating it yields CASSFAASYEQYF.

CDR3 loop: CASSVGGSAGELFF. CDR3 sequence (DNA): TGTGCCAGCAGTGTAGGCGGGAGTGCCGGGGAGCTGTTTTTT. The J gene is TRBJ2-2, the V gene TRBV6-4; TRBD2 agrees at 7 bases. Germline CDR1 and CDR2: MRHNA and SNTAGT. This CDR3 contains 14 residues. Trimming at V came to 4 bases and at J to 6 bases, leaving 5 bases not matched to a gene.

V is TRBV28 and J is TRBJ1-5; 8 nucleotides match TRBD1. The CDR3 loop spans 15 amino acids. The germline V gene has CDR1 MDHEN and CDR2 SYDVKM. V gave up 4 bases and J gave up 3 bases; unmatched junction bases: 5. This CDR3 is CASSYTDRANQPQHF. The CDR3 DNA reads TGTGCCAGCAGTTATACGGACAGGGCCAATCAGCCCCAGCATTTT.

The genes are TRBV11-3 and TRBJ2-7, with a possible D match to TRBD2 (6 bases). The CDR3 has 12 residues. V lost 5 bases to trimming and J lost 5 bases, with 10 bases between them. Germline V gives CDR1 SGHNT, CDR2 YENEEA. CDR3 loop: CASSEGEDEQYF. CDR3 coding DNA: TGTGCCAGCAGCGAAGGGGAGGACGAGCAGTACTTC.

The chain is built from TRBV2 and TRBJ1-4; TRBD1 matches at 9 bases. CDR1 SNHLY and CDR2 FYNNEI come from the germline V gene. The V and J ends lost 1 base and 5 bases, in that order; junction bases with no gene match: 5. This CDR3 spans 16 amino acids. This CDR3 reads CASSEGLQGANEKLFF. CDR3 sequence (DNA): TGTGCCAGCAGTGAAGGACTACAGGGGGCAAATGAAAAACTGTTTTTT. The full variable domain, rest sourced from reference TRBV2 and TRBJ1-4, is EPEVTQTPSHQVTQMGQEVILRCVPISNHLYFYWYRQILGQKVEFLVSFYNNEISEKSEIFDDQFSVERPDGSNFTLKIRSTKLEDSAMYFCASSEGLQGANEKLFFGSGTQLSVL.

The chain links TRBV9 to TRBJ1-1, with D perhaps matching TRBD1 (6 bases). V was pared by 4 bases and J by 0 bases, with 10 bases between. The CDR3 sequence is 14 residues long. Germline values: CDR1 SGDLS, CDR2 YYNGEE. The CDR3 is CASSPYRVNTEAFF. The CDR3 nucleotides are TGTGCCAGCAGCCCATACAGGGTGAACACTGAAGCTTTCTTT.

V and J are TRBV28 and TRBJ2-5; 12 nucleotides align to TRBD2. Germline values: CDR1 MDHEN, CDR2 SYDVKM. Trimming cost V 4 bases and J 3 bases; bases outside gene matches: 3. The CDR3 spans 15 residues. CDR3 sequence: CASSSRLAGEETQYF. The CDR3 DNA reads as TGTGCCAGCAGTTCCCGACTAGCGGGAGAAGAGACCCAGTACTTC.

The rearrangement links TRBV30 to TRBJ2-2; 7 bases match TRBD1. The CDR3 sequence is 14 residues long. Germline V gene lookup returns CDR1 GTSNPN and CDR2 SVGIG (reference sequence). Trimming cost V 3 bases and J 4 bases; bases outside gene matches: 5. The chain's CDR3 is CAWSGTGVTGELFF. The CDR3, as DNA: TGTGCCTGGAGCGGCACAGGGGTCACCGGGGAGCTGTTTTTT.

The V call is TRBV7-9, the J call TRBJ2-7, with TRBD2 identical over 9 bases. The CDR3 covers 16 residues. V shed 2 bases, J shed 4 bases, and the junction held 9 bases outside the gene matches. Germline CDR1 SEHNR, CDR2 FQNEAQ (reference sequence). CDR3 loop: CASSLSSASGNYEQYF. The CDR3 DNA follows: TGTGCCAGCAGCTTATCGTCCGCTAGCGGGAATTACGAGCAGTACTTC.